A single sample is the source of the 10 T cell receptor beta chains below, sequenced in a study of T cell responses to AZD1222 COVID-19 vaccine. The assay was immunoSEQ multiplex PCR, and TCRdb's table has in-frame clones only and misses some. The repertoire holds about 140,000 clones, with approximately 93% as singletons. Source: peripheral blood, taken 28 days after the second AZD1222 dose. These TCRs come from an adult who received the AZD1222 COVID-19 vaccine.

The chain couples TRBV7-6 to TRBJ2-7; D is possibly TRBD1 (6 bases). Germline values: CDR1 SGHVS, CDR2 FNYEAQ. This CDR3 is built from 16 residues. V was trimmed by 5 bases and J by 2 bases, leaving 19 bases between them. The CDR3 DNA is TGTGCCAGCAGCCTCGAACCACAGGGATCCCCCTACGAGCAGTACTTC. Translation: CASSLEPQGSPYEQYF.

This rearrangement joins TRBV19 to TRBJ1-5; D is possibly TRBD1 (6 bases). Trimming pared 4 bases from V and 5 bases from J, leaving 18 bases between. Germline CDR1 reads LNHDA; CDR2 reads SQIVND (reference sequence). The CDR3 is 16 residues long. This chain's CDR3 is CASSTPWSEGDQPQHF. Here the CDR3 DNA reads TGTGCCAGTAGTACACCATGGTCCGAGGGGGATCAGCCCCAGCATTTT.

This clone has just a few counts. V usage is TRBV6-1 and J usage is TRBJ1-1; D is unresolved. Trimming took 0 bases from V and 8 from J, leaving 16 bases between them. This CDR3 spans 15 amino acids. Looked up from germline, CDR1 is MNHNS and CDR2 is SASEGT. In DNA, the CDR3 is TGTGCCAGCAGTGAAGCGAGGACGGGTTACATGGAAGCTTTCTTT. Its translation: CASSEARTGYMEAFF.

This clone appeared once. The CDR3 here is CASSGWRDYEQYF. CDR3 nucleotide sequence: TGTGCCAGCAGTGGGTGGCGGGACTACGAGCAGTACTTC. V and J are TRBV25-1 and TRBJ2-7, with D possibly being TRBD2 (6 bases). V shed 4 bases and J shed 3 bases, with 10 bases lying between them. The CDR3 covers 13 residues. Looked up from germline, CDR1 is MGHDK and CDR2 is SYGVNS.

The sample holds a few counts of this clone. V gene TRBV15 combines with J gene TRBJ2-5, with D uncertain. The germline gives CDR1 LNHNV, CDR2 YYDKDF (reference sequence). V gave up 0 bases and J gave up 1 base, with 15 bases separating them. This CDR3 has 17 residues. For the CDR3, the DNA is TGTGCCACCAGCAGAGAGGCCGCATTGACGGCCCAAGAGACCCAGTACTTC. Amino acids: CATSREAALTAQETQYF. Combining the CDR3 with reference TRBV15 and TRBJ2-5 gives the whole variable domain DAMVIQNPRYQVTQFGKPVTLSCSQTLNHNVMYWYQQKSSQAPKLLFHYYDKDFNNEADTPDNFQSRRPNTSFCFLDIRSPGLGDTAMYLCATSREAALTAQETQYFGPGTRLLVL.

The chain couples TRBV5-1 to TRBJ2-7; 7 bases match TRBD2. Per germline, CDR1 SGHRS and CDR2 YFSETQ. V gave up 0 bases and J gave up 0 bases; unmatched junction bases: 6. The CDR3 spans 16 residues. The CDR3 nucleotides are TGCGCCAGCAGCTTGGTCGCAGCGGGGAGCTCCTACGAGCAGTACTTC. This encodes CASSLVAAGSSYEQYF.

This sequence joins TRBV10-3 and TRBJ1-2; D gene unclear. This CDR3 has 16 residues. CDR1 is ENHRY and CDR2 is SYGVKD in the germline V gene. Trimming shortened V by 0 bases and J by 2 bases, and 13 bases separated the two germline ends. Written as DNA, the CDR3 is TGTGCCATCAGTGAGTCTAGCAACAGACTAAACTATGGCTACACCTTC. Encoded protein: CAISESSNRLNYGYTF.

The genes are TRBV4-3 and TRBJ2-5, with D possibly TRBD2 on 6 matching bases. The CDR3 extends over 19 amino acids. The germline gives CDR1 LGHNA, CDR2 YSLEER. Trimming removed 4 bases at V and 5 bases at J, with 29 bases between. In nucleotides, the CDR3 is TGCGCCAGCAGCCCGAATGCGGGGCGGACCTACTCAGAGGGGGAGACCCAGTACTTC. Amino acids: CASSPNAGRTYSEGETQYF.

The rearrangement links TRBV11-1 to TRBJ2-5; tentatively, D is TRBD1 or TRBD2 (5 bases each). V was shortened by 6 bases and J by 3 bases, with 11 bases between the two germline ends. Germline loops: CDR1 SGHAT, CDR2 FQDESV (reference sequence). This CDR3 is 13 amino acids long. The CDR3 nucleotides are TGTGCCAGCAGGGGTGGGGGTAAAGAGACCCAGTACTTC. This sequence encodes CASRGGGKETQYF.

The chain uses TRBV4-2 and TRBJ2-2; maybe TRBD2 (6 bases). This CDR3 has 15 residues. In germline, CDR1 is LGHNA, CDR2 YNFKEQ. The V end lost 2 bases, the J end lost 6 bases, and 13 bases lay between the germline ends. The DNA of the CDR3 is TGTGCCAGCAGCCAATCTAAACTAGCCCCCGGGGAGCTGTTTTTT. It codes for CASSQSKLAPGELFF.